A single sample gave rise to the 18 T cell receptor beta chains below, sequenced in a study of Tregs in tolerant kidney transplant recipients. The assay was immunoSEQ multiplex PCR, and TCRdb's table has in-frame clones only and misses some. The sample table sets out some 14,000 clones. Related graft donors supplied nonmyeloablative bone marrow transplants, and mixed chimerism was transient. The source material was CD8+ T cells from blood (PBMCs), sampled 6 months after the transplant. These receptors all stem from a human patient who received a combined kidney and bone marrow transplant. Some T cells here may be from the graft donor.

Note on this clone: The read terminates 3 residues before the CDR3 end, so the remaining end is supplied by the germline J gene. This rearrangement joins TRBV30 to TRBJ2-4, with D maybe TRBD2 (5 bases). Trimming took 3 bases from V and 2 from J, leaving 11 bases between them. Germline CDR1 is GTSNPN and CDR2 is SVGIG (reference sequence). The CDR3 spans 14 residues. CDR3 sequence reads: CAWRKEGPKNIQYF. The sequenced part of the CDR3 DNA is TGTGCCTGGAGAAAAGAGGGCCCCAAAAACATT. The full variable domain, its missing parts supplied by reference TRBV30 and TRBJ2-4, is SQTIHQWPATLVQPVGSPLSLECTVEGTSNPNLYWYRQAAGRGLQLLFYSVGIGQISSEVPQNLSASRPQDRQFILSSKKLLLSDSGFYLCAWRKEGPKNIQYFGAGTRLSVL.

Points on this clone: Read data end 3 residues before the CDR3 end; the end is taken from the germline J gene. The chain carries TRBV7-2 and TRBJ2-1, with D uncertain. This CDR3 is built from 10 residues. CDR1 SGHTA and CDR2 FQGNSA come from the germline V gene. Trimming left V 6 bases short and J 8 bases short, with 5 bases between. The CDR3 here is CASSGYEQFF. Incomplete CDR3 DNA: TGTGCCAGCAGTGGCTATGAG.

Comments on this clone: The CDR3 end falls 3 residues outside the read, so it is completed with the germline J gene. V gene TRBV11-3 combines with J gene TRBJ2-2; possible D gene TRBD1, 5 bases. Germline lookup yields CDR1 SGHNT and CDR2 YENEEA. Between the trimmed V and J ends, which lost 6 bases and 4 bases, there was a span of 15 bases. The CDR3 is 15 residues long. Partial CDR3 DNA: TGTGCCAGCAGTTCCAGACAGTCACCCACCGGGGAG. It is translated as CASSSRQSPTGE. The entire CDR3 reads CASSSRQSPTGELFF.

Remarks on this clone: The read halts 3 residues ahead of the CDR3 end, with the missing end drawn from the germline J gene. The J gene is TRBJ1-1, the V gene TRBV10-3; 8 bases line up with TRBD1. This CDR3 comprises 15 residues. With V trimmed by 6 bases and J by 4 bases, 10 bases remained unmatched. The germline V gene has CDR1 ENHRY and CDR2 SYGVKD. Incomplete CDR3 DNA: TGTGCCATCAGCCACCCGACAGGGGTGGGCACTGAA. Its translation is CAISHPTGVGTE. The CDR3 in full is CAISHPTGVGTEAFF.

Comments on this clone: The CDR3 end is not reached by the read, which stops 3 residues before it; the germline J gene fills it in. The rearrangement links TRBV18 to TRBJ1-1; D perhaps matches TRBD1 (5 bases). V was shortened by 6 bases and J by 4 bases, with 18 bases between the two germline ends. The CDR3 length is 15 residues. Germline loops: CDR1 KGHSH, CDR2 LQKENI. The CDR3 is CASSAGEFSGTEAFF. Incomplete CDR3 DNA: TGTGCCAGCTCCGCGGGGGAGTTCTCGGGCACTGAA.

This clone ranks as medium-sized in terms of frequency. The read stops 3 residues short of the end of the CDR3; the missing end is completed from the germline J gene. V usage is TRBV20-1 and J usage is TRBJ1-1, with 8 bases matching TRBD1. Germline values: CDR1 DFQATT, CDR2 SNEGSKA (reference sequence). The CDR3 is made up of 13 amino acids. The sequenced CDR3 bases are TGCAGTGCTAGAGATTCGGGACAGGACGAA. It codes for CSARDSGQDE. The full-length CDR3 reads as CSARDSGQDEAFF.

Notes on this clone: The CDR3 end is not reached by the read, which stops 3 residues before it; the germline J gene fills it in. The chain couples TRBV5-1 to TRBJ2-7; 9 bases line up with TRBD2. The CDR3 is made up of 13 amino acids. In germline, CDR1 is SGHRS, CDR2 YFSETQ. V lost 6 bases to trimming and J lost 6 bases; unmatched junction nucleotides: 7. The CDR3 reads CASKLSGSPEQYF. CDR3 DNA (partial): TGCGCCAGCAAACTTAGCGGGAGTCCCGAG. Full variable domain (outside the CDR3, taken from reference TRBV5-1 and TRBJ2-7): KAGVTQTPRYLIKTRGQQVTLSCSPISGHRSVSWYQQTPGQGLQFLFEYFSETQRNKGNFPGRFSGRQFSNSRSEMNVSTLELGDSALYLCASKLSGSPEQYFGPGTRLTVT.

A note on this clone: The read halts 3 residues ahead of the CDR3 end, with the missing end drawn from the germline J gene. The chain has TRBV2 and TRBJ2-2; weak D call: TRBD1 (5 bases). The CDR3 consists of 16 residues. CDR1 and CDR2 (germline): SNHLY, FYNNEI. The covered CDR3 bases are TGTGCCAGCAGTGAAAACGGACATTTTTCTAATGAAAAG. Residues: CASSENGHFSNEK. The CDR3 reads in full as CASSENGHFSNEKLFF.

About this clone: The CDR3 extends 3 residues past the end of the read, so its final part is completed from the germline J gene. V gene TRBV29-1 combines with J gene TRBJ1-1; no definite D call. Germline CDR1 is SQVTM and CDR2 is ANQGSEA. V was shortened by 4 bases and J by 6 bases, with 6 bases between the two germline ends. The CDR3 runs 10 residues. The CDR3 bases that were read are TGCAGCGTTGTGAGCGCTGAA. Translating gives CSVVSAE. The whole CDR3 sequence reads CSVVSAEAFF. Variable domain in full (rest from reference TRBV29-1 and TRBJ1-1): SAVISQKPSRDICQRGTSLTIQCQVDSQVTMMFWYRQQPGQSLTLIATANQGSEATYESGFVIDKFPISRPNLTFSTLTVSNMSPEDSSIYLCSVVSAEAFFGQGTRLTVV.

CDR3 protein: CASSSVGTGVFSGYTF. Incomplete CDR3 DNA: TGCGCCAGCAGCTCGGTGGGGACAGGGGTATTCTCTGGC. The chain joins TRBV5-1 to TRBJ1-2; 10 bases line up with TRBD1. Sequencing ends 3 residues short of the CDR3 end; the germline J gene provides the rest. The CDR3 is made up of 16 amino acids. Unmatched junction bases numbered 12, after V lost 3 bases and J lost 7 bases. CDR1 and CDR2 (germline): SGHRS, YFSETQ.

A note on this clone: The CDR3 end lies 3 residues beyond the end of the read and is filled in from the germline J gene. The chain joins TRBV7-9 to TRBJ2-7; 9 bases line up with TRBD2. Trimming took 3 bases from V and 5 from J; bases not matched to a gene: 5. The CDR3 is 14 amino acids. Per the germline V gene, CDR1 is SEHNR and CDR2 is FQNEAQ (reference sequence). Incomplete CDR3 DNA: TGTGCCAGCAGCTTTGGGCGGACTAGCGACGAG. This sequence encodes CASSFGRTSDE. The full-length CDR3 reads as CASSFGRTSDEQYF.

This clone is identified as medium-sized (0.01 to 0.1%) from frequency. The read falls 3 residues short of the CDR3 end, and the missing part is taken from the germline J gene. The chain uses TRBV4-2 and TRBJ2-1; 7 bases fit TRBD1. The V segment lost 4 bases and the J segment 7 bases; nucleotides outside the gene matches: 28. CDR3 length: 21 residues. The germline V gene has CDR1 LGHNA and CDR2 YNFKEQ. Incomplete CDR3 DNA: TGTGCCAGCAGCCCACGAGGAGGTGGGACAGCCAAACCCCCTCGAAAAAATGAG. Its translation: CASSPRGGGTAKPPRKNE. The entire CDR3 sequence reads CASSPRGGGTAKPPRKNEQFF.

Turning to this clone: The read is 3 residues too short to cover the CDR3 end, so that end is filled in from the germline J gene. V and J are TRBV10-1 and TRBJ2-7; 9 bases are a match to TRBD1. V dropped 4 bases and J dropped 0; count of bases not matched to a gene: 10. There are 17 residues in the CDR3. Germline CDR1 reads WNHNN; CDR2 reads SYGVQD (reference sequence). Incomplete CDR3 DNA: TGCGCCAGCAGTGTGGGGACCGGGACAGGGTTCTCCTACGAG. As protein: CASSVGTGTGFSYE. In full, the CDR3 reads CASSVGTGTGFSYEQYF.

Points on this clone: The sequenced fragment ends 3 residues before the CDR3 boundary, so the rest is inferred from the germline J gene. This sequence joins TRBV5-4 and TRBJ2-7; a possible D gene is TRBD1 (7 bases). The germline V gene encodes CDR1 SGHNT and CDR2 YYREEE (reference sequence). This CDR3 has 14 amino acids. V dropped 4 bases and J dropped 4 bases, with 15 bases sitting between them. CDR3 DNA (partial): TGTGCCAGCAGCATTGGGCAGGGGGGATACGAG. It codes for CASSIGQGGYE. The CDR3, in full, reads CASSIGQGGYEQYF. The variable domain in full, with the rest retrieved from reference TRBV5-4 and TRBJ2-7, is ETGVTQSPTHLIKTRGQQVTLRCSSQSGHNTVSWYQQALGQGPQFIFQYYREEENGRGNFPPRFSGLQFPNYSSELNVNALELDDSALYLCASSIGQGGYEQYFGPGTRLTVT.

In the case of this clone: The read is 3 residues too short to cover the CDR3 end, so that end is filled in from the germline J gene. This chain links TRBV5-1 with TRBJ1-3; the D gene is possibly TRBD1 (5 bases). The CDR3 runs 13 residues. Trimming pared 6 bases from V and 7 bases from J, leaving 14 bases between. The germline V gene has CDR1 SGHRS and CDR2 YFSETQ. This chain's CDR3 is CASIRQGDNTIYF. The CDR3 DNA, read in part, is TGCGCCAGCATTCGGCAGGGTGATAACACC.

Of note for this clone: The read ends 3 residues early relative to the CDR3; the germline J gene fills the gap. The chain joins TRBV13 to TRBJ2-5; TRBD1 matches 9 bases. Germline assignment: CDR1 PRHDT and CDR2 FYEKMQ (reference sequence). The junction had 10 bases not matched to a gene; V was cut back by 5 bases and J by 3 bases. The CDR3 spans 16 residues. The covered CDR3 bases are TGTGCCAGCAGCGGATCGGACAGGGGATTTGAAGAGACC. Translation: CASSGSDRGFEET. The full CDR3 sequence reads CASSGSDRGFEETQYF.

Of note for this clone: The CDR3 extends 3 residues past the end of the read, so its final part is completed from the germline J gene. The chain has TRBV10-3 and TRBJ2-7; D is possibly TRBD2 (5 bases). CDR1 and CDR2 (germline): ENHRY, SYGVKD. This CDR3 region has 11 residues. Trimming stripped 7 bases from V and 3 bases from J, with 7 bases between. The CDR3 sequence is CAITEGYEQYF. CDR3 DNA (partial): TGTGCCATCACAGAGGGCTACGAG.

On this clone itself: The CDR3 end falls 3 residues outside the read, so it is completed with the germline J gene. The chain joins TRBV5-1 to TRBJ1-1, with no clear D. V was clipped by 0 bases and J by 1 base, with 10 bases between them. Germline V CDR1 and CDR2: SGHRS, YFSETQ. This CDR3 has 15 amino acids. CDR3 DNA (partial): TGCGCCAGCAGCTTGGCCGGGGAAGGGAACACTGAA. It translates to CASSLAGEGNTE. The full CDR3 is CASSLAGEGNTEAFF. Using reference TRBV5-1 and TRBJ1-1 for the parts outside the CDR3, the full variable domain is KAGVTQTPRYLIKTRGQQVTLSCSPISGHRSVSWYQQTPGQGLQFLFEYFSETQRNKGNFPGRFSGRQFSNSRSEMNVSTLELGDSALYLCASSLAGEGNTEAFFGQGTRLTVV.